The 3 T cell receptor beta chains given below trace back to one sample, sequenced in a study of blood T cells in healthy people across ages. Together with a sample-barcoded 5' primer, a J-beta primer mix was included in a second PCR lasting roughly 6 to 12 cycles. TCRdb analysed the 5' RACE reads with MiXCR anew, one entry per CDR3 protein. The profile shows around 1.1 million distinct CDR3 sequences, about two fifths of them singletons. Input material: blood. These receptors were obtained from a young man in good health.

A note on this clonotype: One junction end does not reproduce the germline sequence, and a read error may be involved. In nucleotides, the CDR3 is TGCACCAGCAGCCAAGAACCTCTGACGGAGCCTTTTCTATACAATGAGCAGTTCTTC. This codes for CTSSQEPLTEPFLYNEQFF. V is TRBV4-3 and J is TRBJ2-1; D call uncertain. The length of the CDR3 is 19 residues. Per germline, CDR1 LGHNA and CDR2 YSLEER.

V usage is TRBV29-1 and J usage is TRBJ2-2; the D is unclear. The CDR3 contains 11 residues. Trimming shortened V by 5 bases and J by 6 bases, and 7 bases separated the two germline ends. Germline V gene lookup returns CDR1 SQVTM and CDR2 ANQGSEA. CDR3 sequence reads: CSVLYAGELFF. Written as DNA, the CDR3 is TGCAGCGTTTTGTACGCCGGGGAGCTGTTTTTT.

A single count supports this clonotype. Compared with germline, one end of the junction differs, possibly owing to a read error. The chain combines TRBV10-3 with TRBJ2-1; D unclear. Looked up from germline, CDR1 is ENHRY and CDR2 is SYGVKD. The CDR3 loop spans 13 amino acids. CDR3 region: CASSEDSYNEQFF. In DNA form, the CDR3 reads TGTGCCAGCAGTGAAGATTCCTACAATGAGCAGTTCTTC.